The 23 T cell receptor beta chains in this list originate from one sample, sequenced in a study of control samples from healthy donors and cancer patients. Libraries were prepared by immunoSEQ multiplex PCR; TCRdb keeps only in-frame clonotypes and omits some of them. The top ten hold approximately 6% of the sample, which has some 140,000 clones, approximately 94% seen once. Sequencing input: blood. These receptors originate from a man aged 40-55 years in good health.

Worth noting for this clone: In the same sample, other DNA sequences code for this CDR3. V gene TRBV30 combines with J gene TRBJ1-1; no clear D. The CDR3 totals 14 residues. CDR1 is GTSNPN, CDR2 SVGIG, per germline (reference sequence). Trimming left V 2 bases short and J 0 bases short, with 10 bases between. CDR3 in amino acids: CAWSPRTVNTEAFF. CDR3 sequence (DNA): TGTGCCTGGAGTCCCCGGACTGTGAACACTGAAGCTTTCTTT.

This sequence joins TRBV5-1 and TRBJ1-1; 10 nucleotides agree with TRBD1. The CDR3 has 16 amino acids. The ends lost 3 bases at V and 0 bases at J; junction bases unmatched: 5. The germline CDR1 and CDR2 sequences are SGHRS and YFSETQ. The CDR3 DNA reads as TGCGCCAGCAGCTCCCGGACAGGGGGGATGAACACTGAAGCTTTCTTT. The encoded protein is CASSSRTGGMNTEAFF.

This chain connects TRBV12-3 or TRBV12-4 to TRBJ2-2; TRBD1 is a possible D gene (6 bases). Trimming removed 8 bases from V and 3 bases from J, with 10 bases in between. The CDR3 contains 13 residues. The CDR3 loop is CASRTAYTGELFF. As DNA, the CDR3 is TGTGCCAGCCGGACAGCTTACACCGGGGAGCTGTTTTTT.

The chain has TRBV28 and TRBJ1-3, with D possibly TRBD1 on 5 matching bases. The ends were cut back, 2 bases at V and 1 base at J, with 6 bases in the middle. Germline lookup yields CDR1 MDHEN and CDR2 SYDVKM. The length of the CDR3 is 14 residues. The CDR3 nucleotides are TGTGCCAGCAGTTTACAGGGATCTGGAAACACCATATATTTT. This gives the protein CASSLQGSGNTIYF. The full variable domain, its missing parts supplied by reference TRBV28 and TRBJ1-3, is DVKVTQSSRYLVKRTGEKVFLECVQDMDHENMFWYRQDPGLGLRLIYFSYDVKMKEKGDIPEGYSVSREKKERFSLILESASTNQTSMYLCASSLQGSGNTIYFGEGSWLTVV.

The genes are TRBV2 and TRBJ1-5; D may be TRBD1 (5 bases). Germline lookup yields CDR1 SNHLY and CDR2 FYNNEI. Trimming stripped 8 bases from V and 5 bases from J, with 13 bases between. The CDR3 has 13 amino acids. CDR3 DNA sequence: TGTGCCAGCTCAGCAGGGAGGGATCAGCCCCAGCATTTT. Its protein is CASSAGRDQPQHF.

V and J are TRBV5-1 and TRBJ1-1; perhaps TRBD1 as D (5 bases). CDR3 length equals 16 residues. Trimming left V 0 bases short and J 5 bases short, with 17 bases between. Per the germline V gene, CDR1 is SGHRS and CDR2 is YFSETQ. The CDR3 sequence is CASSLGQGTFNTEAFF. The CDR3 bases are TGCGCCAGCAGCTTGGGTCAGGGAACCTTCAATACTGAAGCTTTCTTT.

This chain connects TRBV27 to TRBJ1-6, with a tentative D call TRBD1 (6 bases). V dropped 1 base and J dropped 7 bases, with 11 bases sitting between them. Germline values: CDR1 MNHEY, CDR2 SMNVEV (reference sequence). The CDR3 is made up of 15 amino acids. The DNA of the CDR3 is TGTGCCAGCAGTTTATTTCTCCAGGGGAATTCACCCCTCCACTTT. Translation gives CASSLFLQGNSPLHF.

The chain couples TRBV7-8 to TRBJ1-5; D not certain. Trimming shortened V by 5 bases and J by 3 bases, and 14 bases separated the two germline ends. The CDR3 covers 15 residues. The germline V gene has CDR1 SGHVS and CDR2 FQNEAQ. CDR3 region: CASSAHRQANQPQHF. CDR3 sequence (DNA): TGTGCCAGCAGCGCCCACCGGCAAGCCAATCAGCCCCAGCATTTT. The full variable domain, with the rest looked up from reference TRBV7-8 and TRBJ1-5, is GAGVSQSPRYKVAKRGQDVALRCDPISGHVSLFWYQQALGQGPEFLTYFQNEAQLDKSGLPSDRFFAERPEGSVSTLKIQRTQQEDSAVYLCASSAHRQANQPQHFGDGTRLSIL.

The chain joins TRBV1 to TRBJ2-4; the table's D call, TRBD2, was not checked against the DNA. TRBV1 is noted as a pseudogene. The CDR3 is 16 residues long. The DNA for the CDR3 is TGCACCAGCAGCCAAGATCTGAGCGGTGTCAAAAACATTCAGTACTTC. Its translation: CTSSQDLSGVKNIQYF.

CDR3 in amino acids: CATSEPGQGLQPQHF. DNA for the CDR3: TGTGCCACCAGTGAGCCAGGACAGGGCTTACAGCCCCAGCATTTT. The genes are TRBV24-1 and TRBJ1-5, with 8 bases identical to TRBD1. Germline values: CDR1 KGHDR, CDR2 SFDVKD. The CDR3 has 15 residues. Trimming removed 4 bases from V and 7 bases from J; junction bases left unmatched: 8.

CDR3 in DNA: TGTGCCACCAGTGATGAAGGACACCCTAACTATGGCTACACCTTC. Its protein is CATSDEGHPNYGYTF. The gene calls are TRBV24-1 and TRBJ1-2; D might be TRBD1 (5 bases). The CDR3 loop spans 15 amino acids. With 3 bases removed from V and 0 bases from J, the gap between germline ends came to 10 bases. CDR1 is KGHDR, CDR2 SFDVKD, per germline.

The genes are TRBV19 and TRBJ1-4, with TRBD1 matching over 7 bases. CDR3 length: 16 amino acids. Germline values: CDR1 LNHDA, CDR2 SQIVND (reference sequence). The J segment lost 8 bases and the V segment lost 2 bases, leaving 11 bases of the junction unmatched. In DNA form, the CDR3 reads TGTGCCAGTAGTATACGCCCGACAGGGTGGGAGGAAAAACTGTTTTTT. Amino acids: CASSIRPTGWEEKLFF.

The DNA for the CDR3 is TGTGCCAGCAGTGGGGCATATTGGAACACTGAAGCTTTCTTT. It is translated as CASSGAYWNTEAFF. The chain is built from TRBV2 and TRBJ1-1, with D uncertain. The CDR3 totals 14 residues. Germline assignment: CDR1 SNHLY and CDR2 FYNNEI. The V end was cut by 4 bases, the J end by 1 base, with 10 bases between.

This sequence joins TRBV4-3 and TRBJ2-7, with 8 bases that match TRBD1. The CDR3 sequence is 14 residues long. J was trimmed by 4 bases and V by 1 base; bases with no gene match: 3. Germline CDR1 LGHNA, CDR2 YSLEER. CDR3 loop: CASSQVQGAYEQYF. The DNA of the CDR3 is TGCGCCAGCAGCCAAGTTCAGGGGGCATACGAGCAGTACTTC.

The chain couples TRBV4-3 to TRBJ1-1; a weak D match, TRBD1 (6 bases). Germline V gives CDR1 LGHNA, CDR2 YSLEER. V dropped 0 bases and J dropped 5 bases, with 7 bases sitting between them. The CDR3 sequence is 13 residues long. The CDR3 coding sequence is TGCGCCAGCAGCCAAGAAGGGGGTACTGAAGCTTTCTTT. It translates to CASSQEGGTEAFF.

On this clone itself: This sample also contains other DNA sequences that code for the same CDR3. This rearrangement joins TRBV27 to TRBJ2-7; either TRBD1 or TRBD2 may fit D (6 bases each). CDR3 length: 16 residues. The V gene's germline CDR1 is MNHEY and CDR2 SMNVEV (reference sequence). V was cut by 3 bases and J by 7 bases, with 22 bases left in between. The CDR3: CASSLTGEGGRREQYF. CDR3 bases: TGTGCCAGCAGTTTGACGGGGGAAGGGGGGCGGAGAGAGCAGTACTTC.

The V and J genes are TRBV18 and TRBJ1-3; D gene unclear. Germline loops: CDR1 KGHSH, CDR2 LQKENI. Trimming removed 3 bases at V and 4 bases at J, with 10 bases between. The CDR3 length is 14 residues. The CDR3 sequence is CASSPGSGGNTIYF. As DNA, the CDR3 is TGTGCCAGCTCACCGGGATCGGGCGGAAACACCATATATTTT.

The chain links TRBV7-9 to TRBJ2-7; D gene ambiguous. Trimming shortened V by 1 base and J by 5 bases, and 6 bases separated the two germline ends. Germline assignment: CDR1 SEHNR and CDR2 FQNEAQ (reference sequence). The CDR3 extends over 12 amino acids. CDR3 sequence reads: CASSLVADEQYF. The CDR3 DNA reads TGTGCCAGCAGCTTAGTTGCGGACGAGCAGTACTTC.

CDR3: CASKRENSYNEQFF. As DNA, the CDR3 is TGTGCCAGCAAACGAGAAAACTCCTACAATGAGCAGTTCTTC. The V call is TRBV7-3, the J call TRBJ2-1; D gene ambiguous. Germline-derived CDR1 and CDR2 are SGHTA and FQGTGA. Between the trimmed V and J ends, which lost 7 bases and 0 bases, there was a span of 10 bases. The CDR3 contains 14 residues.

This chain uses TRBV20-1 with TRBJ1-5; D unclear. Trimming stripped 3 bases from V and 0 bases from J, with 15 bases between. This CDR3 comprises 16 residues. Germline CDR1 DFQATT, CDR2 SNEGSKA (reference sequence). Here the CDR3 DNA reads TGCAGTGCTAGTCGGCAGTTCGGGTATAGCAATCAGCCCCAGCATTTT. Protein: CSASRQFGYSNQPQHF.

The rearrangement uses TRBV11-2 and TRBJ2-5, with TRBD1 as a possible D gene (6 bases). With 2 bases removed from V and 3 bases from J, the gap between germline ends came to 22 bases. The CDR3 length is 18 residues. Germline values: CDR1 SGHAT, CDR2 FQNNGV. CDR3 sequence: CASSLYGPQDRPEETQYF. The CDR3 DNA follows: TGTGCCAGCAGCTTATACGGGCCCCAGGACAGACCAGAAGAGACCCAGTACTTC.

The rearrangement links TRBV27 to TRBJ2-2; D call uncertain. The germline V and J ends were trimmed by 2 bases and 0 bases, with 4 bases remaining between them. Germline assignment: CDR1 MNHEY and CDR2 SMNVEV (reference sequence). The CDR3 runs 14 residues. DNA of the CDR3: TGTGCCAGCAGTTTAGTTCCGAACACCGGGGAGCTGTTTTTT. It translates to CASSLVPNTGELFF.

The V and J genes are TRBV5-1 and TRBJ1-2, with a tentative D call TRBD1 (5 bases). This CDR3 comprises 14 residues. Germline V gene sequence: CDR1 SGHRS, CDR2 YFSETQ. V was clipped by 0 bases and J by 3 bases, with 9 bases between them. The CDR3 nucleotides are TGCGCCAGCAGCTTGGCCGGACAAGACTATGGCTACACCTTC. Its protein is CASSLAGQDYGYTF.